This TCR beta chain is drawn from a study of vaccination and CD4 T cells after COVID-19. Across the whole study: Several convalescent patients had mild and one had severe PCR-confirmed SARS-CoV-2 disease. Timing of post-vaccine sample collection was a median 72 days after dose two, with a range of 14 to 241. The authors exposed cells to overlapping spike peptides derived from SARS-CoV-2, HCoV-NL63, HCoV-OC43 and HCoV-229E.

As to this clonotype: Antigen: not known.

Sequenced with the Oncomine TCR Beta short-read assay was DNA taken from cultured CD4+ T cells. Genomic DNA was isolated from cultured CD4+ T cells. Each CDR3 protein is one row after TCRdb ran MiXCR on the PCR reads. Among more than 10,000 distinct CDR3 sequences listed, around a third were seen once. Treatment defined: roughly 11-day PBMC culture with coronavirus spike peptide pools or control peptides (ViraFEST assay). The CDR3 has 14 amino acids. J lost 6 bases, V lost 2 bases, and 3 bases had no gene match. Germline V gene sequence: CDR1 MNHEY, CDR2 SVGAGI. The starting material was CD4+ T cells from blood, cultured in vitro, obtained after SARS-CoV-2 vaccination. The clonotype was recovered from a human donor who had recovered from COVID-19. The chain combines TRBV6-5 with TRBJ1-5; 8 bases map to TRBD1. In nucleotides, the CDR3 is TGTGCCAGCAGTTACGCAACAGGGGGTCAGCCCCAGCATTTT. Amino acid sequence: CASSYATGGQPQHF.